This T cell receptor (beta chain) is drawn from a study of cytomegalovirus exposure and HLA in healthy donors. Overall study: Of all 400 or so donors who were genotyped, under 90% belonged to the Caucasian-associated ancestry cluster.

PCR involved 60 Vbeta and 13 Jbeta primers. Generated by immunoSEQ multiplex PCR, the TCRdb table keeps only in-frame clones and is missing some. Of roughly 130,000 clones listed, more than 60% are singletons. The origin of this receptor is a woman in her thirties or forties in good health and CMV-seropositive. What was sequenced was PBMCs.

The CDR3 DNA sequence: TGTGCCACCAGCAGAGATCAGGAGGGAGGGGAATATGGCTACACCTTC. Protein: CATSRDQEGGEYGYTF. This chain uses TRBV15 with TRBJ1-2, with TRBD1 as a possible D gene (5 bases). V gave up 0 bases and J gave up 5 bases, with 16 bases separating them. CDR1 and CDR2 from the germline V gene are LNHNV and YYDKDF (reference sequence). This CDR3 has 16 amino acids. Drawing the rest from reference TRBV15 and TRBJ1-2, the complete variable domain is DAMVIQNPRYQVTQFGKPVTLSCSQTLNHNVMYWYQQKSSQAPKLLFHYYDKDFNNEADTPDNFQSRRPNTSFCFLDIRSPGLGDTAMYLCATSRDQEGGEYGYTFGSGTRLTVV.